Listed below are T cell receptor beta chains from one sample, sequenced in a study of blood T cell repertoires in COVID-19. Measured with immunoSEQ multiplex PCR; TCRdb has only the in-frame clones, and not every one. The table lists 240,000 or so clones, about 84% of them singletons. Sequencing was done on a sample of peripheral blood. These receptors originate from an elderly man with acute or convalescent COVID-19. Both conserved end residues are part of each CDR3. The D gene is left open where the match is weak. For some rows the clone size is stated as once, few or many, or as a class when expanded; others skip it.

CDR3 length,J gene,V gene,clone size,D gene,CDR3 DNA,CDR3 protein
13,TRBJ1-2,TRBV3-1/TRBV3-2,.,.,TGTGCCAGCAGCCCCGGTCGTTCCTATGGCTACACCTTC,CASSPGRSYGYTF
15,TRBJ2-1,TRBV28,.,TRBD2,TGTGCCAGCAGTTTATTCTGGACTAGCGGGGTTGAGCAGTTCTTC,CASSLFWTSGVEQFF
15,TRBJ2-1,TRBV6-5,.,TRBD2,TGTGCCAGCAGCAGCGGGGGGACCTACTACAATGAGCAGTTCTTC,CASSSGGTYYNEQFF
13,TRBJ1-1,TRBV2,.,.,TGTGCCAGCAGCCTCTTCGGTAGCACTGAAGCTTTCTTT,CASSLFGSTEAFF
13,TRBJ1-1,TRBV19,.,.,TGTGCCAGTAGTATAGAGGGGAGTGCTGAAGCTTTCTTT,CASSIEGSAEAFF
15,TRBJ2-2,TRBV10-1,once,TRBD1,TGCGCCAGCAGTGTGGGACAGGGAAACACCGGGGAGCTGTTTTTT,CASSVGQGNTGELFF
13,TRBJ2-1,TRBV11-1,.,TRBD2,TGTGCCAGCAGCCGCGGGGAGGGTGGTGAGCAGTTCTTC,CASSRGEGGEQFF
12,TRBJ2-3,TRBV2,.,TRBD2,TGTGCCAGCAGTGAGGGGGGGGTTACGCAGTATTTT,CASSEGGVTQYF
14,TRBJ2-4,TRBV5-1,.,TRBD1,TGCGCCAGCAGCTGGAACAGGGGGTTAGGCATTCAGTACTTC,CASSWNRGLGIQYF
15,TRBJ1-2,TRBV6-5,.,.,TGTGCCAGCAGTTACCGGACAGACCTTAACTATGGCTACACCTTC,CASSYRTDLNYGYTF
11,TRBJ2-1,TRBV19,once,.,TGTGCCAGTAGTCCCGGGACAAAGCAGTTCTTC,CASSPGTKQFF
15,TRBJ1-1,TRBV28,few,TRBD1,TGTGCCAGCAGCGGACAGGGGGCGGTCTTACCTGAAGCTTTCTTT,CASSGQGAVLPEAFF
15,TRBJ2-5,TRBV27,.,TRBD2,TGTGCCAGCAGTCCCCAGCGGGGGCCACAAGAGACCCAGTACTTC,CASSPQRGPQETQYF
13,TRBJ1-1,TRBV15,.,.,TGTGCCACCAGCAGAGACCGGGGCACTGAAGCTTTCTTT,CATSRDRGTEAFF
13,TRBJ2-5,TRBV11-3,.,TRBD1,TGTGCCAGCAGCCCGGGACAGCAAGAGACCCAGTACTTC,CASSPGQQETQYF
15,TRBJ2-1,TRBV7-2,.,.,TGTGCCAGCATCTCGCAGGGGGGCTCCTACAATGAGCAGTTCTTC,CASISQGGSYNEQFF